The T cell receptor (beta chain) described here comes from a study of human T cells and chemical hapten exposure. As to time point: patch test 1, 2 weeks after DPC sensitization. Regarding treatment: therapeutic diphenylcyclopropenone sensitization with weekly scalp DPC. Patients had alopecia, were aged 18 to 70, and were not pregnant. TCRdb ran MiXCR on the RACE reads and lists one entry per CDR3 protein. Of around 110,000 distinct CDR3 sequences in the sample, 12% were seen once. Whole-study findings and limits: Unchanged with DPC sensitization were TCRs above 1 in 1000 frequency. Expanded TCR counts at PT1 were positively correlated with the patch test score.

CDR1 and CDR2 from the germline V gene are SQVTM and ANQGSEA. The CDR3 totals 13 residues. The V gene lost 6 bases and the J gene lost 6 bases, with 16 bases spanning the gap. This clonotype was seen repeatedly, ten times or more. No antigen is known for it. The chain employs TRBV29-1 and TRBJ2-3; possible D gene TRBD2, 7 bases. The specimen comprised whole blood, sampled in connection with sensitization to the hapten diphenylcyclopropenone (DPC). The source is a woman aged 45-65 years with alopecia areata. Some clones in this sample may be carry-over from other donors' samples. CDR3 nucleotides: TGCAGCGTCGTGGGGGGGGCGAGCGATACGCAGTATTTT. Protein product: CSVVGGASDTQYF.